The clone carrying this T cell receptor beta chain has just a few counts. Germline V gene data show CDR1 as SGHRS and CDR2 as YFSETQ. V dropped 4 bases and J dropped 5; count of bases not matched to a gene: 10. This CDR3 is 15 amino acids long. TCRdb itself ran the RACE reads through MiXCR, one entry per CDR3 protein. The sample shows some 180,000 distinct CDR3 sequences, 20% to 25% of them seen only once. These data originate in a study of human T cells and chemical hapten exposure. Time point indicated: patch test 1, 2 weeks after DPC sensitization. Stated treatment: therapeutic diphenylcyclopropenone sensitization with weekly scalp DPC. Ahead of applying each patch test, blood was sampled.

The sample in question was whole blood, obtained in connection with sensitization to the hapten diphenylcyclopropenone (DPC). The chain carries TRBV5-1 and TRBJ1-1; 8 bases are shared with TRBD1. The origin of this receptor is a woman aged 45-65 years with alopecia areata. Some clones in this sample may be carry-over from other donors' samples. This CDR3 is CASSPDRGPSTEAFF. The DNA of the CDR3 is TGCGCCAGCAGCCCTGACAGGGGCCCGAGTACTGAAGCTTTCTTT.